The T cell receptor beta chain under discussion was sequenced for a study of cytomegalovirus exposure and HLA in healthy donors. Researchers ran the PCR with 60 Vbeta and 13 Jbeta primers. Only in-frame clones appear in the TCRdb table, and some are missing; sequencing was by immunoSEQ multiplex PCR. The table shows about 100,000 clones, with about 80% occurring only once. Germline CDR1 and CDR2: SGHRS and YFSETQ. V lost 0 bases and J 7 bases, leaving 16 bases between the germline ends. The length of the CDR3 is 15 residues. Sequencing was performed on PBMCs. The TCR comes from a man aged 25 to 40 in good health and CMV-seronegative. This sequence joins TRBV5-1 and TRBJ1-1; D remains unclear. The CDR3 loop is CASSLEARQSVEAFF. CDR3 in DNA: TGCGCCAGCAGCTTGGAGGCCAGGCAATCGGTTGAAGCTTTCTTT.